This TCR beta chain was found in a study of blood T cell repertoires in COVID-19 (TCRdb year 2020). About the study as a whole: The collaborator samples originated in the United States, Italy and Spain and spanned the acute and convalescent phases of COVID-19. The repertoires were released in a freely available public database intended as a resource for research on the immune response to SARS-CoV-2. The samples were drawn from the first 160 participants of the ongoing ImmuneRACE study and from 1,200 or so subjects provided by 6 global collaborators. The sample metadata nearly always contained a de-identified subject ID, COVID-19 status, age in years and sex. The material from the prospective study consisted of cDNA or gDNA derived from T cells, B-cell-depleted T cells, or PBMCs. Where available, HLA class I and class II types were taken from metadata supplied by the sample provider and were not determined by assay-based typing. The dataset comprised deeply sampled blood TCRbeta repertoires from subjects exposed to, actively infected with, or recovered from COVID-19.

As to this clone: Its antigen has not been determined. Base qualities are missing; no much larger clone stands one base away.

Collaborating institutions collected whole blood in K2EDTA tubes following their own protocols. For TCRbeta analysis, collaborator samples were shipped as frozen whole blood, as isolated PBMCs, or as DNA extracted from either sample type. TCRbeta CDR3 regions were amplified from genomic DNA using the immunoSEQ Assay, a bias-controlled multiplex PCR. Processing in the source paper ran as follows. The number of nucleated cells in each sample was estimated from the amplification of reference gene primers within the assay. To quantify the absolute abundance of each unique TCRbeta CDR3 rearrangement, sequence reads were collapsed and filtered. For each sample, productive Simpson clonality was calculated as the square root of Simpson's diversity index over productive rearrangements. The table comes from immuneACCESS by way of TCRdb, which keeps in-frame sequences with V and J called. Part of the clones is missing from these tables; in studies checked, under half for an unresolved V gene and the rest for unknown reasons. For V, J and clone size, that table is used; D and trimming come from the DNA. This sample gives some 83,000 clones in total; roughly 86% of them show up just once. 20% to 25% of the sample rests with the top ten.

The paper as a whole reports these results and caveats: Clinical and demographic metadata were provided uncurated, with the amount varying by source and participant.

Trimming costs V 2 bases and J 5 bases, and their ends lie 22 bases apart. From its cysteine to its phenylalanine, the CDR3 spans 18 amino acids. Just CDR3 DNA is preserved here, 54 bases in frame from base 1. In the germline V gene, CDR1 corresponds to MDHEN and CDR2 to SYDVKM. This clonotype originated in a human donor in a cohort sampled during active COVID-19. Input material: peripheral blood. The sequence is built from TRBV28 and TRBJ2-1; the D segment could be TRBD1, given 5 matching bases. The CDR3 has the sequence CASSLGYRTPRGHNEQFF. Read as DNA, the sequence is TGTGCCAGCAGTTTAGGGTACAGGACCCCGCGAGGCCACAATGAGCAGTTCTTC. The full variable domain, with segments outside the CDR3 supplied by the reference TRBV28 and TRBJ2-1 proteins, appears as DVKVTQSSRYLVKRTGEKVFLECVQDMDHENMFWYRQDPGLGLRLIYFSYDVKMKEKGDIPEGYSVSREKKERFSLILESASTNQTSMYLCASSLGYRTPRGHNEQFFGPGTRLTVL.